This T cell receptor beta chain was sequenced in a study of glioma-infiltrating T cells after dendritic cell vaccination. Amplification used 60 V beta primers and 13 J beta primers. Profiling relied on immunoSEQ multiplex PCR, and the TCRdb table lists in-frame clones only, not all of them. The table has under 130,000 clones, around 87% seen once; the top ten hold over 2.5%. The CDR3 loop spans 18 amino acids. Germline V gives CDR1 MNHNS, CDR2 SASEGT. The junction had 7 bases not matched to a gene; V was cut back by 4 bases and J by 0 bases. Time point meaning: after dendritic cell vaccination, including at tumor progression/relapse. Before vaccination, two weeks after the third vaccination, and at progression, PBMC were collected.

The chain uses TRBV6-1 and TRBJ2-3; 13 bases match TRBD2. The material sequenced was blood, taken after dendritic cell vaccination. The TCR originated in a human donor with glioblastoma. The CDR3 DNA follows: TGTGCCAGCAGTGCCCACCGGACTAGCGGGGGAAGCACAGATACGCAGTATTTT. This translates into CASSAHRTSGGSTDTQYF.